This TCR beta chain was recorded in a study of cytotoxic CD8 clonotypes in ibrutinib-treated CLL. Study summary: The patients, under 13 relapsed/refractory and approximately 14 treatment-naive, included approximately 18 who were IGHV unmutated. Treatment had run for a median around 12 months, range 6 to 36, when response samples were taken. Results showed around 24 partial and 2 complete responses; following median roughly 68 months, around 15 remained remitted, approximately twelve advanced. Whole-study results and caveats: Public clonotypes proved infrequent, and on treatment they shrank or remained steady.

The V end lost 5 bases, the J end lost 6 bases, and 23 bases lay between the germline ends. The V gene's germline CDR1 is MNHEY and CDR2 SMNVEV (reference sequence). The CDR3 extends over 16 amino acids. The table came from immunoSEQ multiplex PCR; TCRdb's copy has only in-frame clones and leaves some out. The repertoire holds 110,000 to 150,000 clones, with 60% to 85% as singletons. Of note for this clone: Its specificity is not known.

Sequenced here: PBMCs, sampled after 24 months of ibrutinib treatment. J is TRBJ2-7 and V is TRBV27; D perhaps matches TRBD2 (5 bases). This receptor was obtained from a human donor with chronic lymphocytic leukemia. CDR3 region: CASSLRVARDSFEQYF. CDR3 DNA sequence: TGTGCCAGCAGTCTTCGGGTTGCTCGGGATAGTTTCGAGCAGTACTTC.